This T cell receptor beta chain appears in the sequencing data of a study of beta chain features in type 1 diabetes. Points from the study as a whole: VDJ junctions from patients with type 1 diabetes contained fewer insertions and more deletions. Cells carrying high TCR expression could end up over-represented when cDNA is sequenced. A potential influence of HLA type upon TCRB rearrangement remained unresolved herein. For Type 1 diabetes patients, all four CD4+ subsets carried TCRB CDR3s that were moderately but significantly shorter.

A CD45RO/CCR7/CD25/CD127/CD95/CD27 panel sorted naive, central memory, regulatory and stem cell-like memory CD4+ cells. Germline-derived CDR1 and CDR2 are GTSNPN and SVGIG (reference sequence). The CDR3 spans 11 residues. The table lists this clone with a few counts. The antigen remains undetermined. At one boundary the junction diverges from the germline segment, which might be a read error. Reverse transcription of all isolated RNA meant that expressed TCRB transcripts were sequenced. Clones were read by immunoSEQ multiplex PCR, and TCRdb kept only the in-frame ones, dropping some. Among 400,000 or so clones listed, 10% to 15% were seen once.

Sequencing was performed on naive CD4+ T cells from blood. The clonotype comes from a woman between 18 and 30 years old with type 1 diabetes. The J gene is TRBJ2-7, the V gene TRBV30, with 8 nucleotides matching TRBD1. The CDR3 loop is CAWGQRDRSNF. As DNA, the CDR3 is TGTGCCTGGGGTCAACGGGACAGGTCGAACTTC.